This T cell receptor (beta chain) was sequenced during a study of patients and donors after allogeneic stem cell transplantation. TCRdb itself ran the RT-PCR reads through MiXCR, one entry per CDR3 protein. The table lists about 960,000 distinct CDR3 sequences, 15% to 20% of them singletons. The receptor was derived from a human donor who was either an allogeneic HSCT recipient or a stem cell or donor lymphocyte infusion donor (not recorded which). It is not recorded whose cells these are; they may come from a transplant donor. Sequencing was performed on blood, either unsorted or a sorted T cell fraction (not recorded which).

In DNA, the CDR3 is TGCAGTGCGCCGAGCCCGGGACAATCTGGGGGCACTGAAGCTTTCTTT. Its translation: CSAPSPGQSGGTEAFF. The gene calls are TRBV20-1 and TRBJ1-1, with D maybe TRBD1 (6 bases). The CDR3 sequence is 16 residues long. The V gene's germline CDR1 is DFQATT and CDR2 SNEGSKA (reference sequence). The V end was cut by 6 bases, the J end by 4 bases, with 24 bases between.